This T cell receptor (beta chain) derives from a study of beta chain features in type 1 diabetes. Study context: The patients were much like the healthy donors in age, gender and cell yields.

The CDR3 extends over 11 amino acids. V was pared by 5 bases and J by 5 bases, with 6 bases between. Germline lookup yields CDR1 LNHDA and CDR2 SQIVND (reference sequence). Details on this clone: Antigen specificity is unknown. The same CDR3 also results from other DNA sequences found in this sample.

In all sorted populations, purity surpassed 98%. The sequenced template was cDNA made from the entire isolated RNA. Only in-frame clones appear in the TCRdb table, and some are missing; sequencing was by immunoSEQ multiplex PCR. The sample has more than 100,000 clones, about 15% seen once; the top ten hold 2.3%. Study results and limitations: For Type 1 diabetes patients, all four CD4+ subsets carried TCRB CDR3s that were moderately but significantly shorter. Possibly, sequencing cDNA over-represented cells that had high TCR expression levels.

Sequenced: central memory CD4+ T cells from blood. This TCR was sampled from a young man with type 1 diabetes. The chain links TRBV19 to TRBJ1-2, with D possibly being TRBD1 (5 bases). The CDR3 protein is CASSEGYGYTF. The CDR3 DNA is TGTGCCAGTAGTGAGGGGTATGGCTACACCTTC.